Listed here are 26 T cell receptor beta chains from one sample, sequenced in a study of shared clonotypes between healthy human individuals. The method was immunoSEQ multiplex PCR; TCRdb's version includes in-frame clones alone and lacks a portion of them. The sample includes 1.6 million or so clones, just under 99% of them seen just once. Sequencing used naive CD4+ T cells sorted from blood. Subset described: CD45RA+ positively selected. The receptors here all came from a man aged 30 to 39 in good health.

The chain joins TRBV5-1 to TRBJ2-3; possibly TRBD2 for D (5 bases). This CDR3 is built from 15 residues. CDR1 and CDR2 (germline): SGHRS, YFSETQ. Between the trimmed V and J ends, which lost 4 bases and 3 bases, there was a span of 15 bases. The CDR3 reads CASSRTSLGTDTQYF. For the CDR3, the DNA is TGCGCCAGCAGCCGAACTAGTCTAGGGACAGATACGCAGTATTTT.

V usage is TRBV28 and J usage is TRBJ1-2; D gene unclear. V was clipped by 8 bases and J by 8 bases, with 18 bases between them. From germline, CDR1 is MDHEN and CDR2 SYDVKM. The CDR3 consists of 13 residues. The CDR3 protein is CASGEGFSRGYTF. In DNA, the CDR3 is TGTGCCAGCGGGGAGGGATTCTCGAGAGGCTACACCTTC.

This chain uses TRBV2 with TRBJ2-1; perhaps TRBD2 as D (6 bases). V was pared by 6 bases and J by 7 bases, with 13 bases between. There are 13 residues in the CDR3. Germline-derived CDR1 and CDR2 are SNHLY and FYNNEI. The CDR3 DNA follows: TGTGCCAGCAGACGCGGGACTCCGAATGAGCAGTTCTTC. Amino acids: CASRRGTPNEQFF. Using reference TRBV2 and TRBJ2-1 for the parts outside the CDR3, the full variable domain is EPEVTQTPSHQVTQMGQEVILRCVPISNHLYFYWYRQILGQKVEFLVSFYNNEISEKSEIFDDQFSVERPDGSNFTLKIRSTKLEDSAMYFCASRRGTPNEQFFGPGTRLTVL.

V usage is TRBV9 and J usage is TRBJ2-7; 10 bases align to TRBD2. V trimming: 2 bases; J trimming: 2 bases; junction bases outside the gene matches: 13. CDR3 size: 18 residues. Germline CDR1 reads SGDLS; CDR2 reads YYNGEE. CDR3 loop: CASSVTSGDLYSPYEQYF. The CDR3 region has the DNA TGTGCCAGCAGCGTCACTAGCGGGGATCTTTACTCCCCCTACGAGCAGTACTTC.

The chain carries TRBV28 and TRBJ2-1, with 7 bases identical to TRBD2. The length of the CDR3 is 17 residues. The V and J ends lost 1 base and 0 bases, in that order; junction bases with no gene match: 6. Per the germline V gene, CDR1 is MDHEN and CDR2 is SYDVKM. The CDR3 DNA is TGTGCCAGCAGTTTATTCCTCGGCGGGAGCTCCTACAATGAGCAGTTCTTC. This translates into CASSLFLGGSSYNEQFF. Based on the CDR3 plus reference TRBV28 and TRBJ2-1, the full variable domain is DVKVTQSSRYLVKRTGEKVFLECVQDMDHENMFWYRQDPGLGLRLIYFSYDVKMKEKGDIPEGYSVSREKKERFSLILESASTNQTSMYLCASSLFLGGSSYNEQFFGPGTRLTVL.

CDR3 amino acids: CASSLLDRVGTYEQYF. The CDR3 DNA is TGTGCCAGCTCACTCCTTGACAGGGTTGGCACCTACGAGCAGTACTTC. V usage is TRBV18 and J usage is TRBJ2-7; 7 positions agree with TRBD1. V dropped 4 bases and J dropped 2; count of bases not matched to a gene: 11. The CDR3 sequence is 16 residues long. Germline V gene lookup returns CDR1 KGHSH and CDR2 LQKENI.

The genes are TRBV25-1 and TRBJ2-3; 9 bases map to TRBD2. V lost 3 bases and J lost 6; bases outside the gene matches: 7. The germline gives CDR1 MGHDK, CDR2 SYGVNS. This CDR3 is 15 amino acids long. CDR3 coding DNA: TGTGCCAGCAGTGACGGCGGGAGGGCCAGTGATACGCAGTATTTT. Amino acid sequence: CASSDGGRASDTQYF.

The chain has TRBV5-1 and TRBJ2-7; D not certain. This CDR3 is built from 14 residues. The V gene lost 2 bases and the J gene lost 0 bases, with 9 bases spanning the gap. Germline CDR1 SGHRS, CDR2 YFSETQ. This CDR3 is CASSLREYSYEQYF. In DNA form, the CDR3 reads TGCGCCAGCAGCTTAAGGGAATACTCCTACGAGCAGTACTTC.

This chain uses TRBV18 with TRBJ2-1; 14 bases agree with TRBD2. V lost 1 base to trimming and J lost 6 bases; unmatched junction nucleotides: 8. The CDR3 totals 18 residues. CDR1 is KGHSH and CDR2 is LQKENI in the germline V gene. The CDR3, as DNA: TGTGCCAGCTCACCACTGCACTCCGGGACTAGCGGGAGCAATGAGCAGTTCTTC. Its protein product is CASSPLHSGTSGSNEQFF.

The chain employs TRBV6-4 and TRBJ2-1; D is possibly TRBD1 or TRBD2 (5 bases each). CDR3 size: 16 residues. Germline V gene lookup returns CDR1 MRHNA and CDR2 SNTAGT. V lost 10 bases and J lost 0, with 19 bases in between. CDR3 loop: CATTWGTASSYNEQFF. In DNA, the CDR3 is TGTGCCACCACGTGGGGGACGGCGAGCTCCTACAATGAGCAGTTCTTC.

The V and J genes are TRBV7-2 and TRBJ1-1, with D tentatively TRBD1 (6 bases). The V and J ends lost 1 base and 0 bases respectively, with 9 bases between them. CDR1 is SGHTA and CDR2 is FQGNSA in the germline V gene. The CDR3 loop spans 15 amino acids. In DNA, the CDR3 is TGTGCCAGCAGCTTAGACGCAGGGGTGAACACTGAAGCTTTCTTT. Protein product: CASSLDAGVNTEAFF.

A remark on this clone: Other DNA sequences in the same sample also yield this CDR3. The V call is TRBV10-3, the J call TRBJ1-5; D uncertain. Germline CDR1 and CDR2: ENHRY and SYGVKD. This CDR3 has 12 amino acids. V was clipped by 4 bases and J by 2 bases, with 3 bases between them. The CDR3 spells CAISAGNQPQHF. The CDR3 coding sequence is TGTGCCATCAGTGCTGGCAATCAGCCCCAGCATTTT.

This clone was picked up one time. J is TRBJ1-1 and V is TRBV18; D is perhaps TRBD1 (6 bases). Per germline, CDR1 KGHSH and CDR2 LQKENI. The CDR3 loop spans 15 amino acids. V shed 1 base and J shed 5 bases, with 14 bases lying between them. As DNA, the CDR3 is TGTGCCAGCTCACCACAACAGGGAATGGGGACTGAAGCTTTCTTT. Translating it yields CASSPQQGMGTEAFF.

The V call is TRBV7-3, the J call TRBJ2-2; D is undetermined. This CDR3 contains 14 residues. Germline CDR1 SGHTA, CDR2 FQGTGA. Trimming took 2 bases from V and 4 from J, leaving 8 bases between them. CDR3 DNA: TGTGCCAGCAGCTTAGACGTGTTCACCGGGGAGCTGTTTTTT. The encoded protein is CASSLDVFTGELFF.

J is TRBJ1-5 and V is TRBV19; D might be TRBD1 (6 bases). V shed 5 bases and J shed 4 bases, with 12 bases lying between them. Germline CDR1 LNHDA, CDR2 SQIVND (reference sequence). The CDR3 spans 14 residues. The CDR3 DNA reads as TGTGCCAGTAGTTGGAGGGGGTTTAATCAGCCCCAGCATTTT. It encodes CASSWRGFNQPQHF.

This clone was counted a single time. This chain links TRBV27 with TRBJ2-1; 7 nucleotides match TRBD2. The CDR3 has 13 residues. Unmatched junction bases numbered 3, after V lost 6 bases and J lost 4 bases. Germline V CDR1 and CDR2: MNHEY, SMNVEV (reference sequence). The CDR3 region has the DNA TGTGCCAGCAGGGCTAGCGGTTACAATGAGCAGTTCTTC. It is translated as CASRASGYNEQFF.

As DNA, the CDR3 is TGTGCCAGCACACGGGGGAGGCATCAGCCCCAGCATTTT. It codes for CASTRGRHQPQHF. The chain is built from TRBV6-5 and TRBJ1-5; D possibly corresponds to TRBD1 (5 bases). This CDR3 region has 13 residues. Trimming removed 7 bases from V and 5 bases from J, with 12 bases in between. CDR1 is MNHEY, CDR2 SVGAGI, per germline.

This clone was observed a single time. The chain links TRBV7-9 to TRBJ2-7; 8 positions agree with TRBD2. The CDR3 is made up of 17 amino acids. V lost 1 base and J lost 9; bases outside the gene matches: 17. CDR1 and CDR2 from the germline V gene are SEHNR and FQNEAQ (reference sequence). This CDR3 is CASSLVGRREAPPRQYF. CDR3 coding DNA: TGTGCCAGCAGCTTAGTTGGGCGGCGGGAGGCCCCTCCTCGGCAGTACTTC. Drawing the rest from reference TRBV7-9 and TRBJ2-7, the complete variable domain is DTGVSQNPRHKITKRGQNVTFRCDPISEHNRLYWYRQTLGQGPEFLTYFQNEAQLEKSRLLSDRFSAERPKGSFSTLEIQRTEQGDSAMYLCASSLVGRREAPPRQYFGPGTRLTVT.

The gene calls are TRBV27 and TRBJ1-5; no definite D call. Germline V gives CDR1 MNHEY, CDR2 SMNVEV (reference sequence). The CDR3 sequence is 13 residues long. Trimming shortened V by 3 bases and J by 4 bases, and 7 bases separated the two germline ends. The CDR3 region is CASSFQGNQPQHF. CDR3 nucleotide sequence: TGTGCCAGCAGTTTTCAAGGGAATCAGCCCCAGCATTTT.

This chain connects TRBV2 to TRBJ2-3, with 8 bases that match TRBD1. The CDR3 length is 14 residues. Trimming cost V 7 bases and J 2 bases; bases outside gene matches: 5. Germline CDR1 and CDR2: SNHLY and FYNNEI. The CDR3 DNA follows: TGTGCCAGCACTCGGGACAGGAACACAGATACGCAGTATTTT. Protein product: CASTRDRNTDTQYF.

V usage is TRBV11-2 and J usage is TRBJ2-7, with D perhaps matching TRBD2 (7 bases). Germline V gives CDR1 SGHAT, CDR2 FQNNGV. Trimming pared 5 bases from V and 0 bases from J, leaving 17 bases between. The CDR3 is made up of 16 amino acids. The CDR3: CASSPGGQFSSYEQYF. The DNA of the CDR3 is TGTGCCAGCAGCCCCGGGGGGCAGTTTAGCTCCTACGAGCAGTACTTC.

The CDR3 sequence is CASSVTVTGELFF. CDR3 bases: TGCGCCAGCAGCGTAACAGTTACCGGGGAGCTGTTTTTT. The chain has TRBV5-1 and TRBJ2-2; D is unclear. The CDR3 runs 13 residues. From germline, CDR1 is SGHRS and CDR2 YFSETQ. Trimming took off 4 bases at V and 5 bases at J, with 9 bases between the two ends.

CDR3: CASSLHGGGYEQYF. In nucleotides, the CDR3 is TGTGCCAGCAGCCTCCATGGTGGGGGCTACGAGCAGTACTTC. The genes are TRBV16 and TRBJ2-7; perhaps D is TRBD1 or TRBD2 (5 bases each). The CDR3 has 14 amino acids. The germline gives CDR1 KGHSY, CDR2 FQNENV. Trimming left V 4 bases short and J 3 bases short, with 13 bases between.

The rearrangement joins TRBV29-1 to TRBJ1-1, with D uncertain. Trimming shortened V by 5 bases and J by 1 base, and 8 bases separated the two germline ends. The CDR3 is 12 residues long. The germline V gene encodes CDR1 SQVTM and CDR2 ANQGSEA. The CDR3: CSVHPRNTEAFF. DNA of the CDR3: TGCAGCGTTCACCCACGGAACACTGAAGCTTTCTTT.

The rearrangement uses TRBV25-1 and TRBJ2-7; no clear D. Germline-derived CDR1 and CDR2 are MGHDK and SYGVNS. The CDR3 covers 12 residues. V was clipped by 5 bases and J by 1 base, with 6 bases between them. CDR3 sequence reads: CASSPRSYEQYF. The DNA for the CDR3 is TGTGCCAGCAGTCCTAGGTCCTACGAGCAGTACTTC.

The chain employs TRBV11-3 and TRBJ2-4; D remains unclear. CDR3 length equals 9 residues. Trimming left V 3 bases short and J 12 bases short, with 3 bases between. The germline V gene encodes CDR1 SGHNT and CDR2 YENEEA. The CDR3 DNA follows: TGTGCCAGCAGCTTTTCTCAGTACTTC. It yields the protein CASSFSQYF. The entire variable domain, with the rest obtained from reference TRBV11-3 and TRBJ2-4, is as follows: EAGVVQSPRYKIIEKKQPVAFWCNPISGHNTLYWYLQNLGQGPELLIRYENEEAVDDSQLPKDRFSAERLKGVDSTLKIQPAELGDSAVYLCASSFSQYFGAGTRLSVL.